One T cell receptor beta chain is described in this entry. Its target is unknown. V shed 5 bases and J 6 bases; nucleotides not matched to a gene: 13. This CDR3 region has 17 residues. Germline CDR1 SGHTA, CDR2 FQGTGA. Libraries were prepared by immunoSEQ multiplex PCR; TCRdb keeps only in-frame clonotypes and omits some of them. Of under 400,000 clones listed, about 93% are singletons. The entry originates in a study of brain T cells in children with intractable seizures. General study points: Pre-surgery blood may have been undersampled, hiding some clones. Viral specificity was inferred only from CDR3 similarity; HCMV serostatus was unknown.

Time point specified: blood from clinic visit 5 months post-surgery; TSC patient then seizure free. The sequenced cases were selected for having the highest brain T cell transcript signatures. Pre-surgery treatment included at least one anti-epileptic drug. The V gene is TRBV7-3, the J gene TRBJ2-2; 9 bases align to TRBD1. This receptor was taken from a boy in the first two years of life with tuberous sclerosis and intractable seizures. The source was peripheral blood, collected 4 to 6 months after surgery. CDR3 DNA: TGTGCCAGCAGCCTATTACCGGGACAGGGTATCCCCGGGGAGCTGTTTTTT. Its protein is CASSLLPGQGIPGELFF.